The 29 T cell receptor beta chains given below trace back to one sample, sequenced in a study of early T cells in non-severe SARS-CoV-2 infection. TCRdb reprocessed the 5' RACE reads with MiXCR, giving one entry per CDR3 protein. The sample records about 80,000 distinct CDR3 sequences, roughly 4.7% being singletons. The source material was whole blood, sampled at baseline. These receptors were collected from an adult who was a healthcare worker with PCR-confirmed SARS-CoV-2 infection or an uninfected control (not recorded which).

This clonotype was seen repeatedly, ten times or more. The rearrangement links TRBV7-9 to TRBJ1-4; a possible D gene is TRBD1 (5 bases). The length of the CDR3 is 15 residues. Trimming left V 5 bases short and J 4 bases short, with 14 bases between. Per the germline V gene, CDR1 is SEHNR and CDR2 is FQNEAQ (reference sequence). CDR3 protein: CASSEPTGVNEKLFF. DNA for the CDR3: TGTGCCAGCAGCGAGCCTACAGGTGTTAATGAAAAACTGTTTTTT.

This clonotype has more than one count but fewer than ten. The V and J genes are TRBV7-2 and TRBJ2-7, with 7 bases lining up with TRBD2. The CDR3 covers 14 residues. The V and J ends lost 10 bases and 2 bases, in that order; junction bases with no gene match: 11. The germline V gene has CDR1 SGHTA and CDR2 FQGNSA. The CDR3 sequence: CATSEIAGTYEQYF. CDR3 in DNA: TGTGCCACCTCGGAAATAGCGGGTACCTACGAGCAGTACTTC.

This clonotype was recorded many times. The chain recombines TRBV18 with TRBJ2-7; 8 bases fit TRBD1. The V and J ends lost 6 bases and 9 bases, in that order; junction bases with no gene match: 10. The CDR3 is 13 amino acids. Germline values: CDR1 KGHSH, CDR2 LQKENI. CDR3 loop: CASSRGQGRGQYF. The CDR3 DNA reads TGTGCCAGCTCGCGAGGACAGGGAAGGGGGCAGTACTTC.

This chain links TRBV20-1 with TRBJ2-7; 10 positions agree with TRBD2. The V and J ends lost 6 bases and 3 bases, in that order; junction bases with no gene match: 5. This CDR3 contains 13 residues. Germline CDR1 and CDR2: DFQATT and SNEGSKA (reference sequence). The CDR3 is CSARLAGLYEQYF. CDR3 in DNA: TGCAGTGCCCGACTAGCGGGCCTCTACGAGCAGTACTTC.

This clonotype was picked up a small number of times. CDR3 residues: CATSEGLAELYEQYF. CDR3 in DNA: TGTGCCACCAGTGAAGGACTAGCGGAACTCTACGAGCAGTACTTC. The chain recombines TRBV24-1 with TRBJ2-7, with TRBD2 matching over 10 bases. There are 15 residues in the CDR3. Germline V CDR1 and CDR2: KGHDR, SFDVKD. V was pared by 4 bases and J by 3 bases, with 5 bases of the junction left unmatched.

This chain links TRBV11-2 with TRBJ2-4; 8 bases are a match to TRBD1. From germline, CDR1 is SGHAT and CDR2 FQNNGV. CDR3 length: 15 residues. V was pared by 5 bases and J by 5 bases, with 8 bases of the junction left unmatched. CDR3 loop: CASSKRQGSENIQYF. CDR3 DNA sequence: TGTGCCAGCAGCAAAAGACAGGGGAGCGAAAACATTCAGTACTTC.

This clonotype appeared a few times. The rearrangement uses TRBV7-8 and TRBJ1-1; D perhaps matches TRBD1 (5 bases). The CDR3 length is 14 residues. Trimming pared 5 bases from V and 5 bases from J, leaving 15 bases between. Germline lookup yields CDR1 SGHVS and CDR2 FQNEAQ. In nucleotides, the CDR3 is TGTGCCAGCAGCCCCGACCACGGGGGAACTGAAGCTTTCTTT. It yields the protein CASSPDHGGTEAFF.

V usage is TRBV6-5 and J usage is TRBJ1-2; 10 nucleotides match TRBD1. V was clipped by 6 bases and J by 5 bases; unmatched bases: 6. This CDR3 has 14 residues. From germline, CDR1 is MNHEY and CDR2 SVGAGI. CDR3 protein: CASSSGTGAYGYTF. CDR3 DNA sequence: TGTGCCAGCAGCTCCGGGACAGGGGCGTATGGCTACACCTTC.

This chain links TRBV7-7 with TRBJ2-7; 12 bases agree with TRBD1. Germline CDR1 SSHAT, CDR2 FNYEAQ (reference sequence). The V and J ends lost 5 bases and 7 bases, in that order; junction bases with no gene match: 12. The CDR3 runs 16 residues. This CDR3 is CASSLTPGQGALEQYF. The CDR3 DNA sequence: TGTGCCAGCAGCCTTACCCCGGGACAGGGGGCGCTTGAGCAGTACTTC. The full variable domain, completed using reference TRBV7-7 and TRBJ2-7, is GAGVSQSPRYKVTKRGQDVTLRCDPISSHATLYWYQQALGQGPEFLTYFNYEAQPDKSGLPSDRFSAERPEGSISTLTIQRTEQRDSAMYRCASSLTPGQGALEQYFGPGTRLTVT.

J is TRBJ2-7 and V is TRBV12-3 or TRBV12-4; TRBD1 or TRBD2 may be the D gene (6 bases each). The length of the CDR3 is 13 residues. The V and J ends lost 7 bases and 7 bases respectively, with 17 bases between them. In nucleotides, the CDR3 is TGTGCCAGCACCTGGAGGGGGTCGGATGAGCAGTACTTC. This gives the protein CASTWRGSDEQYF.

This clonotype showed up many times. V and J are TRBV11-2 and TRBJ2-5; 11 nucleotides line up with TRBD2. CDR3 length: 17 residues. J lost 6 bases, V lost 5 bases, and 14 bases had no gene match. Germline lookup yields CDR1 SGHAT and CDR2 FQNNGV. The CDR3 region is CASSTGTSGGPRKTQYF. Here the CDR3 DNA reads TGTGCCAGCAGCACTGGGACTAGCGGCGGGCCTCGAAAGACCCAGTACTTC.

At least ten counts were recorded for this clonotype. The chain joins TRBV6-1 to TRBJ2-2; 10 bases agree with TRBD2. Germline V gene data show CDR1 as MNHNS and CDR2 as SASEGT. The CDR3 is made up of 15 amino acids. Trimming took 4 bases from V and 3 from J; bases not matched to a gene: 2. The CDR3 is CASSALAGDTGELFF. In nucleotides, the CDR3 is TGTGCCAGCAGTGCCCTAGCGGGGGACACCGGGGAGCTGTTTTTT.

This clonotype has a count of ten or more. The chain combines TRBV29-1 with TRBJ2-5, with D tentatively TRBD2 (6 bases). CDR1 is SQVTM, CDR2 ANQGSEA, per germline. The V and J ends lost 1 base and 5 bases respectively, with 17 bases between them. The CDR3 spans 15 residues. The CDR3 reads CSVEGTRGNWETQYF. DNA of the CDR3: TGCAGCGTTGAAGGAACCCGGGGGAACTGGGAGACCCAGTACTTC.

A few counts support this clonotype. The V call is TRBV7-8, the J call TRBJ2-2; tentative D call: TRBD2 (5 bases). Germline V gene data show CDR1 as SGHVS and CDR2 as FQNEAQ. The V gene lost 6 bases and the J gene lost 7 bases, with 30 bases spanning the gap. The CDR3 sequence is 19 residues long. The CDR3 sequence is CASSRGRPGSFPPDGELFF. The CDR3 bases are TGTGCCAGCAGTCGAGGGCGGCCAGGAAGCTTCCCGCCGGACGGGGAGCTGTTTTTT.

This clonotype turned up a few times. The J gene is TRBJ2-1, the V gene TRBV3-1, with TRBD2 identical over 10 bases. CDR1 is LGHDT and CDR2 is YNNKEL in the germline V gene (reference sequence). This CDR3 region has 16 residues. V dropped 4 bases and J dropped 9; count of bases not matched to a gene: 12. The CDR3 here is CASSPRVAGGRGEQFF. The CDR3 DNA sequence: TGTGCCAGCAGCCCGAGGGTAGCGGGAGGACGGGGTGAGCAGTTCTTC.

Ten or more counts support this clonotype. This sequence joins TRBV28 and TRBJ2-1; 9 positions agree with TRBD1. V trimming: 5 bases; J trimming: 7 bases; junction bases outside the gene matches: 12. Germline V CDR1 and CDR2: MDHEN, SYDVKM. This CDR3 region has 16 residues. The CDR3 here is CASSPSGQGTLNEQFF. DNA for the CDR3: TGTGCCAGCAGTCCCTCAGGACAGGGGACTCTTAATGAGCAGTTCTTC.

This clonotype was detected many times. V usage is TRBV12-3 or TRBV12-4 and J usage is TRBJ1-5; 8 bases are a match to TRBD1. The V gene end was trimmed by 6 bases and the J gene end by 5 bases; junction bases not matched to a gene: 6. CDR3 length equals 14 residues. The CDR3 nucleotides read TGTGCCAGCAGCACAAACAGGGGGTATCAGCCCCAGCATTTT. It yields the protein CASSTNRGYQPQHF.

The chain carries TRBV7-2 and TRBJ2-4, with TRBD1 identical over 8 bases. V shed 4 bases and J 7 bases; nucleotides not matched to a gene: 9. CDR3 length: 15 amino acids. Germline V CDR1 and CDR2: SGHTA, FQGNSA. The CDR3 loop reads CASSSRQGMLNIQYF. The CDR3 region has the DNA TGTGCCAGCAGCTCCAGACAGGGGATGTTGAACATTCAGTACTTC.

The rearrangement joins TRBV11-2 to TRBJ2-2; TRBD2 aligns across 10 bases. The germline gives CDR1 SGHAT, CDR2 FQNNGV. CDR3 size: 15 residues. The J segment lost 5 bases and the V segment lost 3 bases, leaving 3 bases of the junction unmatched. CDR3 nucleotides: TGTGCCAGCAGCTTTCCTAGCGGGAGTACCGGGGAGCTGTTTTTT. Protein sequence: CASSFPSGSTGELFF.

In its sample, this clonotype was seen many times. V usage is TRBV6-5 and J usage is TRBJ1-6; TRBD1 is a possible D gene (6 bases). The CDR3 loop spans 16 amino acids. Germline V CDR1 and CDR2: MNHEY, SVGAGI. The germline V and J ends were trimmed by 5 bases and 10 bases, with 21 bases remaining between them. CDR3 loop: CASSKQGQWGSSPLHF. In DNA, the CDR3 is TGTGCCAGCAGTAAACAGGGTCAATGGGGCTCGTCACCCCTCCACTTT.

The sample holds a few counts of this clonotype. In DNA, the CDR3 is TGTGCCAGCAGTTCCGCAGGGGGTAGGCATTACAATGAGCAGTTCTTC. It translates to CASSSAGGRHYNEQFF. The gene calls are TRBV6-5 and TRBJ2-1; 7 nucleotides agree with TRBD1. V trimming: 4 bases; J trimming: 4 bases; junction bases outside the gene matches: 10. CDR3 length equals 16 residues. The germline V gene encodes CDR1 MNHEY and CDR2 SVGAGI.

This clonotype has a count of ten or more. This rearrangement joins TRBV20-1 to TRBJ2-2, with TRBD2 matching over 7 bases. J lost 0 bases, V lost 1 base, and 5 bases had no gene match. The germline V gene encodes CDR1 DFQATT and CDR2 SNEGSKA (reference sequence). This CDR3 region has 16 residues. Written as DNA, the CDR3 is TGCAGTGCTAGAGGCCCGGGACTAACGAACACCGGGGAGCTGTTTTTT. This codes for CSARGPGLTNTGELFF.

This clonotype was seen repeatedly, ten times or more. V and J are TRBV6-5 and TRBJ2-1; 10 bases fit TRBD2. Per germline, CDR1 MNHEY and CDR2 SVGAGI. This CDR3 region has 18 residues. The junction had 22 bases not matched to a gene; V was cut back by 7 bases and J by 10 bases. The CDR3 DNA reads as TGTGCCAGCACCCGCGGTCCTAGCGGGAGTGATTTGGGAGGGGAGCAGTTCTTC. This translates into CASTRGPSGSDLGGEQFF.

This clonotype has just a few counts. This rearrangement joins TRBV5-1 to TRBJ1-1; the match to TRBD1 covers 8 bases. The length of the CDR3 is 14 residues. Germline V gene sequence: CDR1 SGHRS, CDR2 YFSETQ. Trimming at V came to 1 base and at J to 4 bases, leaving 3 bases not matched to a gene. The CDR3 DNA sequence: TGCGCCAGCAGCTTGTATCAGGGGGCCACTGAAGCTTTCTTT. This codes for CASSLYQGATEAFF.

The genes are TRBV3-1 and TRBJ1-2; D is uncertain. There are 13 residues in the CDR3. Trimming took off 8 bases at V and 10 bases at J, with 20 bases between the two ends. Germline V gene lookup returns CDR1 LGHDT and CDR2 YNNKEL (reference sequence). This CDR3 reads CASRPPAREVYTF. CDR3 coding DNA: TGTGCCAGCCGCCCACCCGCCCGAGAAGTCTACACCTTC.

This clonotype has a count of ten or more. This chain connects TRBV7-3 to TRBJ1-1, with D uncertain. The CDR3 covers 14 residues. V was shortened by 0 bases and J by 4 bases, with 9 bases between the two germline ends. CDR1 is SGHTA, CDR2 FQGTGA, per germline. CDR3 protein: CASSLTGLGTEAFF. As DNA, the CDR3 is TGTGCCAGCAGCTTAACAGGGTTAGGCACTGAAGCTTTCTTT.

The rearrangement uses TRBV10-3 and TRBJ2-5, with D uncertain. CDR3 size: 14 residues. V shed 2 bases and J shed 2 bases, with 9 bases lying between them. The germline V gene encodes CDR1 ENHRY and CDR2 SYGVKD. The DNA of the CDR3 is TGTGCCATCAGTGAGAACGGGCCACAAGAGACCCAGTACTTC. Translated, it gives CAISENGPQETQYF.

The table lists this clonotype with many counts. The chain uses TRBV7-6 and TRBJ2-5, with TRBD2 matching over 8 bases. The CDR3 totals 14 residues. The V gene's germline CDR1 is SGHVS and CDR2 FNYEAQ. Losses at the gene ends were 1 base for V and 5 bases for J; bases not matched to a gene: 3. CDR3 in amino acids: CASSLELADETQYF. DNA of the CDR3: TGTGCCAGCAGCTTAGAACTAGCGGACGAGACCCAGTACTTC.

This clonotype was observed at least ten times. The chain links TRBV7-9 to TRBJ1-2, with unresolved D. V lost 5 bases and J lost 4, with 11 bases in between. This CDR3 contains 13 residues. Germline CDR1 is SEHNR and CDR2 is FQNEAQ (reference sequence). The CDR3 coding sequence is TGTGCCAGCAGCCCGGGCGATGGCTATGGCTACACCTTC. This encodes CASSPGDGYGYTF.